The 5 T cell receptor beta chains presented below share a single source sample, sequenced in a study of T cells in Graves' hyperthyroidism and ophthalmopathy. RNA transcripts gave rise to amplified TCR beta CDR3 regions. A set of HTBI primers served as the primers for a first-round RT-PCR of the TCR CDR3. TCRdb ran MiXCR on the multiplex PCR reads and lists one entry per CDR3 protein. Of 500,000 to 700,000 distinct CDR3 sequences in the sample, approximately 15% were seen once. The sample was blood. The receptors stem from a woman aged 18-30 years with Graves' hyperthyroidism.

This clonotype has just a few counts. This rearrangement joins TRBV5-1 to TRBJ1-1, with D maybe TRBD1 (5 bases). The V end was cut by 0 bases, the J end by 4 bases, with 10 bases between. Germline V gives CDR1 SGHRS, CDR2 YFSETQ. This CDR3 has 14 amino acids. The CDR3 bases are TGCGCCAGCAGCTTGGACGGGGACGGCACTGAAGCTTTCTTT. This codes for CASSLDGDGTEAFF.

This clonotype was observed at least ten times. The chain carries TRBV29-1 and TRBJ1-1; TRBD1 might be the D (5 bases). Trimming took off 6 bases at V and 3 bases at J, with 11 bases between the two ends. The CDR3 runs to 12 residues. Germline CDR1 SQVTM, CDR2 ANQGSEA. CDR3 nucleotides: TGCAGCGTCCGACCGGGGGACACTGAAGCTTTCTTT. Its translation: CSVRPGDTEAFF.

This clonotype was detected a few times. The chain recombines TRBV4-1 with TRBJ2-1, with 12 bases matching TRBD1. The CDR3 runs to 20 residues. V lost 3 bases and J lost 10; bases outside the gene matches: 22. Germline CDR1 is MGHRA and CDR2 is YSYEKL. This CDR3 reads CASSQLVAPVWDRGRFEQFF. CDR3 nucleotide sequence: TGCGCCAGCAGCCAGTTAGTGGCCCCGGTGTGGGACAGGGGGCGCTTCGAGCAGTTCTTC.

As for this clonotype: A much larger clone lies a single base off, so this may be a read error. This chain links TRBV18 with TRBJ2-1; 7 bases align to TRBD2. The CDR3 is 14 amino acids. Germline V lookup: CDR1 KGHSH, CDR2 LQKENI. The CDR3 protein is CASPPMGGFDEQFF. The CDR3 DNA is TGTGCCAGCCCACCAATGGGGGGGTTCGATGAGCAGTTCTTC.

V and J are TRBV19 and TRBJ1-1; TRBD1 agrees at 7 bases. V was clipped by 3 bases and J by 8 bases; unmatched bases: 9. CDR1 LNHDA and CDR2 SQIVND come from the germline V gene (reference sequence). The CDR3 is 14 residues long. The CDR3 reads CASSMTGSMTEAFF. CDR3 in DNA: TGTGCCAGTAGTATGACAGGGAGCATGACCGAAGCTTTCTTT. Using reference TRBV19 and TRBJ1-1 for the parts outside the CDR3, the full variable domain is DGGITQSPKYLFRKEGQNVTLSCEQNLNHDAMYWYRQDPGQGLRLIYYSQIVNDFQKGDIAEGYSVSREKKESFPLTVTSAQKNPTAFYLCASSMTGSMTEAFFGQGTRLTVV.